The subject of this entry is one TCR beta chain. Its antigen is still unknown. V lost 5 bases to trimming and J lost 7 bases; unmatched junction nucleotides: 8. The CDR3 extends over 15 amino acids. From germline, CDR1 is SEHNR and CDR2 FQNEAQ (reference sequence). The data were obtained in a study of read filtering for tumor transcriptome and immune sequencing. About the research overall: TCR-mapped reads were about 4.05 to 11 million with IR-seq versus roughly 85 to 1,300 with RNA-seq.

From roughly 390 ng of RNA, a library with molecular barcoded alpha/delta and beta/gamma adaptors was made. TCRdb re-derived calls from the reads in MiXCR, one entry per CDR3 protein. The sample lists around 9,000 distinct CDR3 sequences; 15% to 20% were seen once. Broader study findings: About 81.9% of IR-seq clonotypes had one read, totaling about 3.5% of reads; RNA-seq: roughly 76% and 46%. Compared with RNA-seq, IR-seq gave much higher clonotype depth and reliability.

The genes are TRBV7-9 and TRBJ1-4; 9 positions match TRBD1. The source material was a population of CD138-negative cells sorted from bone marrow. This TCR came from a donor at least 40 years old with multiple myeloma. DNA of the CDR3: TGTGCCAGCAGCCCACCGGGACAGGGACTTGAAAAACTGTTTTTT. Protein product: CASSPPGQGLEKLFF.